This TCR beta chain was retrieved from a study of blood T cells in healthy people across ages. PBMCs numbering at least 6.5 million were isolated per sample. CDR3 length: 14 residues. V dropped 7 bases and J dropped 0 bases, with 10 bases sitting between them. The use of a sample-barcoded 5' primer and a J-beta primer mix characterized a second PCR of about 7 to 12 cycles. Via MiXCR, TCRdb re-called the 5' RACE reads, giving one row per CDR3 protein. The table includes around 800,000 distinct CDR3 sequences, approximately 24% detected once. The same data also contributed to another study, on T cells of mothers and their children.

V gene TRBV12-3 or TRBV12-4 combines with J gene TRBJ1-5; D is unresolved. Sequencing used blood. This clonotype was sampled from a boy aged 5 to 17 in good health. CDR3 bases: TGTGCCAGCAACGAGGGATATAGCAATCAGCCCCAGCATTTT. Amino acids: CASNEGYSNQPQHF.